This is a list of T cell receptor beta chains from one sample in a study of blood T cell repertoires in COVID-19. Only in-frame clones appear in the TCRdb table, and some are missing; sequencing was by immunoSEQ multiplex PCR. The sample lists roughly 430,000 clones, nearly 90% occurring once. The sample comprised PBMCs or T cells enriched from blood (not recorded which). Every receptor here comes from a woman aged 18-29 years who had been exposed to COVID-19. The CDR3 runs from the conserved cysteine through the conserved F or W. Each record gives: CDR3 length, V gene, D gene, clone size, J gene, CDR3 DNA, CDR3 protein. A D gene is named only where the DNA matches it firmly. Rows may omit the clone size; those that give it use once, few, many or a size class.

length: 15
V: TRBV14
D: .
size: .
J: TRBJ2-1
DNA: TGTGCCAGCAGCCAAGAAGGCACGTTCCGGGATGAGCAGTTCTTC
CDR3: CASSQEGTFRDEQFF

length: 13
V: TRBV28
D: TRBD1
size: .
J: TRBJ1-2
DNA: TGTGCCAGCAGAGACAGGGCTGTCTATGGCTACACCTTC
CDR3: CASRDRAVYGYTF

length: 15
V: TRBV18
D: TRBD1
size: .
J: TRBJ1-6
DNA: TGTGCCAGCTCACCTTTGGGGACAGGGGCTTCACCCCTCCACTTT
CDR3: CASSPLGTGASPLHF

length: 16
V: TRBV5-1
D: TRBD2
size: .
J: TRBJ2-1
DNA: TGCGCCAGCAGCCCCCCCGGACTAGCAGACTACAATGAGCAGTTCTTC
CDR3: CASSPPGLADYNEQFF

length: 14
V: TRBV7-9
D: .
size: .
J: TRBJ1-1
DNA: TGTGCCAGCAGCCTAACTGCGGTGAACACTGAAGCTTTCTTT
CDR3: CASSLTAVNTEAFF

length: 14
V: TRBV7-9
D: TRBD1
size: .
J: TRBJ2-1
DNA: TGTGCCAGCAGCCCGTGGGACAGGGAAAATGAGCAGTTCTTC
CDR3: CASSPWDRENEQFF

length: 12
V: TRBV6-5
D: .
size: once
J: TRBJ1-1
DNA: TGTGCCAGCATCAAGTCGAGGTTTGAGGCTTTCTTT
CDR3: CASIKSRFEAFF

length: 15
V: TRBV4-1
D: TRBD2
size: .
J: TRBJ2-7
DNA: TGCGCCAGCAGCCAAGTAACTAGCGGTTCCTACGAGCAGTACTTC
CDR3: CASSQVTSGSYEQYF

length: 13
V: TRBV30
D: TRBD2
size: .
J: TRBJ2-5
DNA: TGTGCCTGGAGTAGGGCGGGGGTAGAGACCCAGTACTTC
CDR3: CAWSRAGVETQYF

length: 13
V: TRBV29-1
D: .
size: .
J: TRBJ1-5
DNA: TGCAGCGTAGGTAACAGGGGCAATCAGCCCCAGCATTTT
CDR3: CSVGNRGNQPQHF

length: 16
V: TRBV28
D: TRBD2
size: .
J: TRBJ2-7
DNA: TGTGCCAGCAGTTCCCATAGCGGGGGGCCCTCCTACGAGCAGTACTTC
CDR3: CASSSHSGGPSYEQYF

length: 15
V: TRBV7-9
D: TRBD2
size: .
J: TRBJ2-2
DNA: TGTGCCAGCAGCTTAACGGGAGGTGAAACCGGGGAGCTGTTTTTT
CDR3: CASSLTGGETGELFF

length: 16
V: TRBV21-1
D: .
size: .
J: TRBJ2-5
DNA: TGTGCCAGCAGCCTATTAAGGGGGGACAGGGAAGAGACCCAGTACTTC
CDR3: CASSLLRGDREETQYF

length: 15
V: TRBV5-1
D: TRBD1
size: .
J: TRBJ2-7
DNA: TGCGCCAGCAGCTTGGGAGGGACAGACTCCTACGAGCAGTACTTC
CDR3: CASSLGGTDSYEQYF

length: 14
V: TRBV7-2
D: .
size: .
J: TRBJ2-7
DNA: TGTGCCAGCGGCTATCGGGGGTTCTCCTACGAGCAGTACTTC
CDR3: CASGYRGFSYEQYF

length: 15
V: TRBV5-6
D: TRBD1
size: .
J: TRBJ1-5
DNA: TGTGCCAGCAGCTCCCGACAGGGCGGATGGCAGCCCCAGCATTTT
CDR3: CASSSRQGGWQPQHF

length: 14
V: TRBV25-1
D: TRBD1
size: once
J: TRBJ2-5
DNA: TGTGCCAGCAGCCAGACAGGGGGCAAGGAGACCCAGTACTTC
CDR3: CASSQTGGKETQYF